Sequencing of this TCR beta chain was carried out in a study of blood T cell repertoires in COVID-19. Study-wide context: PBMCs, B-cell-depleted T cells, or T cells provided the cDNA or gDNA that made up the material.

Participants came from about two dozen US areas, aged about 18 to 89 years. Participants reported their clinical history, and cohort assignment relied on those reports. Repertoires were generated with immunoSEQ multiplex PCR, while TCRdb's copy carries only in-frame clones and drops some. The sample includes around 480,000 clones, roughly nine tenths of them seen just once. This clone came up a few times. This clonotype was obtained from a young woman who had recovered from COVID-19. The sample taken for sequencing was PBMCs or T cells enriched from blood (not recorded which).

The CDR3 DNA follows: TGTGCCAGCAGCATCCCCCGAAGACAGCACTATGGCTACACCTTC. It encodes CASSIPRRQHYGYTF. The chain links TRBV28 to TRBJ1-2, with a weak D call TRBD1 (5 bases). Germline-derived CDR1 and CDR2 are MDHEN and SYDVKM. The ends were cut back, 6 bases at V and 3 bases at J, with 17 bases in the middle. CDR3 length: 15 residues.